This entry lists 31 T cell receptor beta chains sequenced from one sample in a study of T cell responses to AZD1222 COVID-19 vaccine. The assay was immunoSEQ multiplex PCR, and TCRdb's table has in-frame clones only and misses some. The sample holds 80,000 to 95,000 clones, approximately 90% seen once. The sample consisted of peripheral blood, taken on day 0 of AZD1222 vaccination. The receptors here all came from an adult in good health.

The chain couples TRBV29-1 to TRBJ1-2; D perhaps matches TRBD1 (6 bases). V lost 4 bases and J 4 bases, leaving 13 bases between the germline ends. Germline V gene sequence: CDR1 SQVTM, CDR2 ANQGSEA. CDR3 length equals 13 residues. The CDR3 DNA sequence: TGCAGCGTTGGTAACAGGGACCTCTATGGCTACACCTTC. This encodes CSVGNRDLYGYTF. Full variable domain (remainder filled in from reference TRBV29-1 and TRBJ1-2): SAVISQKPSRDICQRGTSLTIQCQVDSQVTMMFWYRQQPGQSLTLIATANQGSEATYESGFVIDKFPISRPNLTFSTLTVSNMSPEDSSIYLCSVGNRDLYGYTFGSGTRLTVV.

The genes are TRBV6-2 or TRBV6-3 and TRBJ2-1; weak D call: TRBD1 (5 bases). This CDR3 spans 17 amino acids. Between the trimmed V and J ends, which lost 5 bases and 6 bases, there was a span of 23 bases. Germline V gene sequence: CDR1 MNHEY, CDR2 SVGEGT. For the CDR3, the DNA is TGTGCCAGCAGTAACATGGCAGGGTCGTTCGGTGGCAATGAGCAGTTCTTC. Translating gives CASSNMAGSFGGNEQFF.

In DNA form, the CDR3 reads TGTGCCAGCAGCCCCGGCGCTAGGAGGTGGGATGAGCAGTTCTTC. Protein: CASSPGARRWDEQFF. The gene calls are TRBV14 and TRBJ2-1; D possibly corresponds to TRBD2 (5 bases). V was cut by 4 bases and J by 8 bases, with 18 bases left in between. CDR1 and CDR2 (germline): SGHDN, FVKESK. CDR3 length equals 15 residues.

J is TRBJ2-1 and V is TRBV27, with 9 bases fitting TRBD1. The CDR3 runs 15 residues. Germline V lookup: CDR1 MNHEY, CDR2 SMNVEV (reference sequence). V lost 2 bases to trimming and J lost 5 bases; unmatched junction nucleotides: 4. The CDR3 region has the DNA TGTGCCAGCAGTTTAGGACAGGGGTTCAACAATGAGCAGTTCTTC. It yields the protein CASSLGQGFNNEQFF.

The chain has TRBV11-2 and TRBJ2-7; TRBD1 is a possible D gene (6 bases). Deletions cut 5 bases from V and 2 bases from J, with 19 bases between. There are 16 residues in the CDR3. Germline CDR1 and CDR2: SGHAT and FQNNGV. The CDR3 DNA reads as TGTGCCAGCAGCCCTCGCCGGGACACCCAAACCTACGAGCAGTACTTC. Translation gives CASSPRRDTQTYEQYF.

The rearrangement uses TRBV9 and TRBJ2-3; 8 bases line up with TRBD1. Germline-derived CDR1 and CDR2 are SGDLS and YYNGEE. The CDR3 is made up of 14 amino acids. J was trimmed by 8 bases and V by 4 bases; bases with no gene match: 9. The CDR3 is CASSHGQGEGTQYF. CDR3 DNA sequence: TGTGCCAGCAGCCACGGACAGGGTGAGGGTACGCAGTATTTT.

The V and J genes are TRBV2 and TRBJ2-1; 8 bases are shared with TRBD2. Germline lookup yields CDR1 SNHLY and CDR2 FYNNEI. CDR3 length equals 14 residues. Losses at the gene ends were 5 bases for V and 8 bases for J; bases not matched to a gene: 8. For the CDR3, the DNA is TGTGCCAGCAGTCCCGCCGTGACTAGCGATGAGCAGTTCTTC. Translating it yields CASSPAVTSDEQFF.

A word on this clone: An end of the junction differs from the germline gene, which may be a read error. The chain has TRBV7-7 and TRBJ2-3; D ambiguous. This CDR3 is built from 13 residues. CDR1 is SSHAT, CDR2 FNYEAQ, per germline (reference sequence). The CDR3 coding sequence is TGTGCTAGCAGCTTATTAGGAGCAGATACGCAGTATTTT. Its translation is CASSLLGADTQYF.

The CDR3 region is CASSRVQGDNQPQHF. CDR3 nucleotide sequence: TGTGCCAGCTCACGGGTACAGGGCGATAATCAGCCCCAGCATTTT. This rearrangement joins TRBV18 to TRBJ1-5; perhaps TRBD1 as D (6 bases). Germline CDR1 and CDR2: KGHSH and LQKENI. The CDR3 sequence is 15 residues long. Trimming removed 4 bases at V and 4 bases at J, with 14 bases between. Filled out from reference TRBV18 and TRBJ1-5, the complete variable domain reads NAGVMQNPRHLVRRRGQEARLRCSPMKGHSHVYWYRQLPEEGLKFMVYLQKENIIDESGMPKERFSAEFPKEGPSILRIQQVVRGDSAAYFCASSRVQGDNQPQHFGDGTRLSIL.

The rearrangement links TRBV3-1 (or the pseudogene TRBV3-2) to TRBJ1-2; no clear D. Germline V gene lookup returns CDR1 LGHDT and CDR2 YNNKEL (reference sequence). V was shortened by 1 base and J by 7 bases, with 4 bases between the two germline ends. CDR3 size: 11 residues. The chain's CDR3 is CASSQGIGYTF. CDR3 coding DNA: TGTGCCAGCAGCCAAGGTATTGGCTACACCTTC.

V usage is TRBV6-4 and J usage is TRBJ2-7; possibly TRBD1 for D (5 bases). Deletions cut 2 bases from V and 0 bases from J, with 11 bases between. This CDR3 comprises 15 residues. Per the germline V gene, CDR1 is MRHNA and CDR2 is SNTAGT. DNA of the CDR3: TGTGCCAGCAGTGACCCAGGGCACAGCTCCTACGAGCAGTACTTC. Protein: CASSDPGHSSYEQYF.

The chain is built from TRBV7-2 and TRBJ2-5; D might be TRBD1 or TRBD2, each matching 5 bases. The CDR3 loop spans 14 amino acids. CDR1 is SGHTA and CDR2 is FQGNSA in the germline V gene. The germline V and J ends were trimmed by 5 bases and 7 bases, with 17 bases remaining between them. The CDR3 region is CASSPGQAGGTQYF. CDR3 sequence (DNA): TGTGCCAGCAGCCCCGGACAAGCTGGGGGGACCCAGTACTTC.

This clone occurred a few times. The rearrangement uses TRBV28 and TRBJ1-6; 8 bases align to TRBD1. CDR1 and CDR2 from the germline V gene are MDHEN and SYDVKM. V dropped 5 bases and J dropped 9; count of bases not matched to a gene: 6. This CDR3 contains 14 residues. The CDR3 DNA follows: TGTGCCAGCAGTCCGACAGGGGAGGCTTCACCCCTCCACTTT. Protein: CASSPTGEASPLHF.

The chain is built from TRBV19 and TRBJ2-7, with TRBD1 as a possible D gene (7 bases). Germline V gene sequence: CDR1 LNHDA, CDR2 SQIVND (reference sequence). CDR3 length: 16 residues. Between the trimmed V and J ends, which lost 3 bases and 2 bases, there was a span of 17 bases. Here the CDR3 reads CASSIQGGLSTYEQYF. In DNA, the CDR3 is TGTGCCAGTAGTATCCAGGGGGGACTCTCTACCTACGAGCAGTACTTC.

With respect to this clone: The junction and the germline gene differ at one end; a read error may be behind it. The chain recombines TRBV7-7 with TRBJ2-1, with D uncertain. Germline CDR1 reads SSHAT; CDR2 reads FNYEAQ (reference sequence). The CDR3 consists of 13 residues. The CDR3 loop reads CASSLTVYNEQFF. CDR3 coding DNA: TGTGCTAGCAGCTTAACTGTATACAATGAGCAGTTCTTC.

This clone has more than one count but fewer than ten. The gene calls are TRBV2 and TRBJ2-1; 8 bases are shared with TRBD1. The V gene's germline CDR1 is SNHLY and CDR2 FYNNEI. V gave up 6 bases and J gave up 4 bases; unmatched junction bases: 8. The CDR3 is 15 residues long. This CDR3 reads CASSGGQGQYNEQFF. The CDR3 region has the DNA TGTGCCAGCAGCGGAGGACAGGGTCAGTACAATGAGCAGTTCTTC.

The V gene is TRBV5-1, the J gene TRBJ1-6, with 8 nucleotides matching TRBD1. Germline lookup yields CDR1 SGHRS and CDR2 YFSETQ. This CDR3 has 16 amino acids. J was trimmed by 3 bases and V by 2 bases; bases with no gene match: 4. The CDR3 coding sequence is TGCGCCAGCAGCTTACAGGGGGGCCTCTATAATTCACCCCTCCACTTT. Protein sequence: CASSLQGGLYNSPLHF.

Written as DNA, the CDR3 is TGTGCCGGGCAGCAATTCTCTGGAAACACCATATATTTT. Protein sequence: CAGQQFSGNTIYF. V is TRBV12-3 or TRBV12-4 and J is TRBJ1-3; no clear D. CDR3 size: 13 residues. V was clipped by 11 bases and J by 0 bases, with 11 bases between them.

The chain carries TRBV6-6 and TRBJ2-7, with TRBD2 matching over 11 bases. Trimming took 6 bases from V and 0 from J; bases not matched to a gene: 7. CDR1 and CDR2 from the germline V gene are MNHNY and SVGAGI (reference sequence). CDR3 size: 16 residues. CDR3 residues: CASRPNLAGGSYEQYF. CDR3 DNA: TGTGCCAGCAGGCCGAATCTAGCGGGAGGCTCCTACGAGCAGTACTTC.

The gene calls are TRBV28 and TRBJ2-2, with D perhaps TRBD1 (5 bases). The germline gives CDR1 MDHEN, CDR2 SYDVKM. The CDR3 loop spans 14 amino acids. V was clipped by 6 bases and J by 5 bases, with 13 bases between them. CDR3: CASRRSTGTGELFF. For the CDR3, the DNA is TGTGCCAGCAGAAGAAGCACAGGTACCGGGGAGCTGTTTTTT.

The CDR3 region is CASSQNLDRGLYEQFF. CDR3 nucleotide sequence: TGTGCCAGCAGCCAGAATCTGGACAGGGGGCTCTATGAGCAGTTCTTC. This chain links TRBV3-1 (or the pseudogene TRBV3-2) with TRBJ2-1; 11 bases agree with TRBD1. This CDR3 is built from 16 residues. The V gene end was trimmed by 3 bases and the J gene end by 8 bases; junction bases not matched to a gene: 9. The germline V gene has CDR1 LGHDT and CDR2 YNNKEL (reference sequence).

The rearrangement uses TRBV5-1 and TRBJ1-6, with a possible D match to TRBD1 (6 bases). Looked up from germline, CDR1 is SGHRS and CDR2 is YFSETQ. The V gene lost 0 bases and the J gene lost 8 bases, with 9 bases spanning the gap. CDR3 length: 14 amino acids. CDR3: CASSLGGADSPLHF. The CDR3 DNA follows: TGCGCCAGCAGCTTGGGGGGGGCGGATTCACCCCTCCACTTT.

The V call is TRBV6-5, the J call TRBJ2-7, with 9 bases lining up with TRBD2. From germline, CDR1 is MNHEY and CDR2 SVGAGI. The CDR3 spans 15 residues. V lost 6 bases, J lost 2 bases, and 8 bases stayed unmatched. CDR3 sequence: CASSQAGGLTYEQYF. The CDR3 coding sequence is TGTGCCAGCAGCCAAGCGGGAGGACTAACCTACGAGCAGTACTTC.

The J gene is TRBJ2-2, the V gene TRBV6-4; 9 nucleotides line up with TRBD1. This CDR3 has 14 amino acids. CDR1 is MRHNA and CDR2 is SNTAGT in the germline V gene. After removal of 4 bases from V and 3 bases from J, the junction contained 0 bases not matched to a gene. The CDR3 region is CASSGTGDTGELFF. In DNA form, the CDR3 reads TGTGCCAGCAGTGGGACAGGGGACACCGGGGAGCTGTTTTTT.

This chain links TRBV12-3 or TRBV12-4 with TRBJ2-1, with 9 bases identical to TRBD2. V shed 4 bases and J 8 bases; nucleotides not matched to a gene: 3. The CDR3 extends over 13 amino acids. CDR3 loop: CASSWLAGDEQFF. The CDR3 bases are TGTGCCAGCAGTTGGTTAGCGGGAGATGAGCAGTTCTTC.

The chain links TRBV12-3 or TRBV12-4 to TRBJ2-2; D not certain. The V end lost 3 bases, the J end lost 8 bases, and 1 base lay between the germline ends. This CDR3 spans 10 amino acids. For the CDR3, the DNA is TGTGCCAGCAGTTTTGGGGAGCTGTTTTTT. Residues: CASSFGELFF.

This sequence joins TRBV7-2 and TRBJ2-3; D gene unclear. With 1 base removed from V and 0 bases from J, the gap between germline ends came to 8 bases. The CDR3 covers 15 residues. The germline gives CDR1 SGHTA, CDR2 FQGNSA. CDR3 sequence (DNA): TGTGCCAGCAGCTTAGGGGCCTCTAGCACAGATACGCAGTATTTT. It encodes CASSLGASSTDTQYF.

The rearrangement joins TRBV5-1 to TRBJ2-2, with 7 bases matching TRBD1. The CDR3 extends over 15 amino acids. J was trimmed by 3 bases and V by 0 bases; bases with no gene match: 2. Germline V CDR1 and CDR2: SGHRS, YFSETQ. The CDR3 spells CASSLAGTDTGELFF. The CDR3 region has the DNA TGCGCCAGCAGCTTGGCTGGGACAGACACCGGGGAGCTGTTTTTT.

V and J are TRBV5-1 and TRBJ2-3; TRBD1 is a possible D gene (5 bases). The CDR3 contains 15 residues. Trimming pared 2 bases from V and 1 base from J, leaving 11 bases between. Germline assignment: CDR1 SGHRS and CDR2 YFSETQ. The CDR3 spells CASSFQTDRTDTQYF. Written as DNA, the CDR3 is TGCGCCAGCAGCTTTCAGACAGACCGCACAGATACGCAGTATTTT.

This clone was detected a few times. This chain connects TRBV27 to TRBJ1-6; D is possibly TRBD1 (6 bases). Trimming took off 6 bases at V and 9 bases at J, with 12 bases between the two ends. The CDR3 has 13 residues. From germline, CDR1 is MNHEY and CDR2 SMNVEV (reference sequence). The CDR3 DNA follows: TGTGCCAGCAGCCGAGAGGGGGGTTCACCCCTCCACTTT. Its protein is CASSREGGSPLHF.

The chain has TRBV4-1 and TRBJ2-5; 8 bases match TRBD1. Germline CDR1 MGHRA, CDR2 YSYEKL. The CDR3 length is 16 residues. The V and J ends lost 3 bases and 7 bases, in that order; junction bases with no gene match: 13. The CDR3 coding sequence is TGCGCCAGCAGCCACCCAAACCGGGACAGGAAAGGGACCCAGTACTTC. Encoded protein: CASSHPNRDRKGTQYF.